This T cell receptor (beta chain) was obtained from a study of CD8 T cells in ankylosing spondylitis. Study-level results: Reportedly, significant enrichment of disease-linked clones occurred in matched ankylosing spondylitis synovial fluid. Past studies reported some motif variants in reactive arthritis synovial fluid and blood.

Concerning this clonotype itself: Its target is not known.

Germline V gives CDR1 DFQATT, CDR2 SNEGSKA (reference sequence). The length of the CDR3 is 13 residues. The V and J ends lost 6 bases and 7 bases respectively, with 16 bases between them. Scientists made TCR beta libraries using quantitative 5'-RACE with molecular barcodes. TCRdb re-derived calls from the 5' RACE reads in MiXCR, one entry per CDR3 protein. The profile shows 250,000 to 350,000 distinct CDR3 sequences, around 20% of them singletons. The sequenced material came from blood, either unsorted or a sorted T cell fraction (not recorded which). The TCR sequence derives from a male donor with ankylosing spondylitis or in good health (not recorded which). The chain uses TRBV20-1 and TRBJ2-1; no clear D gene. Written as DNA, the CDR3 is TGCAGTGCCCCCATGGCGGCGGAGAATGAGCAGTTCTTC. Protein sequence: CSAPMAAENEQFF.